Shown below are 18 T cell receptor beta chains from a single sample sequenced in a study of blood T cell repertoires in COVID-19. Sequencing used immunoSEQ multiplex PCR; TCRdb keeps in-frame clones, though not all of them. This table holds a few hundred thousand clones, roughly 86% found once. What was sequenced was peripheral blood. Receptors originate from a woman aged 50 to 60 with COVID-19, enrolled during active disease.

This clone is a singleton in its sample. The chain has TRBV10-3 and TRBJ1-1; no clear D. V was trimmed by 3 bases and J by 0 bases, leaving 8 bases between them. Germline V gives CDR1 ENHRY, CDR2 SYGVKD. There are 14 residues in the CDR3. CDR3 nucleotides: TGTGCCATCAGTGACCCGACTTTGAACACTGAAGCTTTCTTT. This sequence encodes CAISDPTLNTEAFF.

The chain employs TRBV5-6 and TRBJ1-1; perhaps TRBD1 as D (5 bases). The CDR3 extends over 19 amino acids. Germline CDR1 SGHDT, CDR2 YYEEEE. The V gene lost 5 bases and the J gene lost 1 base, with 27 bases spanning the gap. CDR3 DNA sequence: TGTGCCAGCAGGCTAGGTTTATGGTTTGGACAAAAGACGAACACTGAAGCTTTCTTT. This translates into CASRLGLWFGQKTNTEAFF.

The V and J genes are TRBV7-2 and TRBJ2-3; D unresolved. The CDR3 has 14 amino acids. Trimming cost V 5 bases and J 6 bases, with 15 bases left between them. Germline V lookup: CDR1 SGHTA, CDR2 FQGNSA. The CDR3 DNA sequence: TGTGCCAGCAGCCCCAACTACGGAACGGATACGCAGTATTTT. It yields the protein CASSPNYGTDTQYF.

This chain joins TRBV5-1 and TRBJ2-5; a possible D gene is TRBD2 (5 bases). This CDR3 has 17 residues. Trimming removed 2 bases from V and 5 bases from J, with 22 bases in between. The germline CDR1 and CDR2 sequences are SGHRS and YFSETQ. CDR3 nucleotides: TGCGCCAGCAGCTTTCAATTCGGACTCCAGTTTGGGGAGACCCAGTACTTC. This sequence encodes CASSFQFGLQFGETQYF.

The genes are TRBV7-2 and TRBJ2-5; 16 positions match TRBD2. The V gene end was trimmed by 0 bases and the J gene end by 5 bases; junction bases not matched to a gene: 15. This CDR3 comprises 21 residues. The germline CDR1 and CDR2 sequences are SGHTA and FQGNSA. CDR3 nucleotides: TGTGCCAGCAGCTTAGCGTTTAGGGGACTAGCGGGGGGGCCAATGAGGGAGACCCAGTACTTC. This gives the protein CASSLAFRGLAGGPMRETQYF.

This clone has just one count. One end of the junction varies from germline; a read error may be responsible. The chain employs TRBV19 and TRBJ1-1; D is perhaps TRBD1 (6 bases). This CDR3 is built from 16 residues. CDR1 LNHDA and CDR2 SQIVND come from the germline V gene (reference sequence). CDR3 DNA: TGTGCCTGTAGGCCCAAATTCCAGGGGTTAAACACTGAAGCTTTCTTT. Translation: CACRPKFQGLNTEAFF. Supplemented by reference TRBV19 and TRBJ1-1, the full variable domain reads DGGITQSPKYLFRKEGQNVTLSCEQNLNHDAMYWYRQDPGQGLRLIYYSQIVNDFQKGDIAEGYSVSREKKESFPLTVTSAQKNPTAFYLCACRPKFQGLNTEAFFGQGTRLTVV.

The V gene is TRBV28, the J gene TRBJ2-5, with 10 bases identical to TRBD2. The germline gives CDR1 MDHEN, CDR2 SYDVKM. Unmatched junction bases numbered 11, after V lost 3 bases and J lost 4 bases. The CDR3 consists of 17 residues. The CDR3 DNA is TGTGCCAGCAGTTTTTCCTTCAGCGGGGGGGCAGGAGAGACCCAGTACTTC. The encoded protein is CASSFSFSGGAGETQYF.

The chain employs TRBV30 and TRBJ1-4; 8 positions match TRBD1. The V segment lost 0 bases and the J segment 5 bases; nucleotides outside the gene matches: 5. The CDR3 totals 15 residues. CDR1 is GTSNPN, CDR2 SVGIG, per germline (reference sequence). As DNA, the CDR3 is TGTGCCTGGAGTGTCATGGACAGGGCAAATGAAAAACTGTTTTTT. It encodes CAWSVMDRANEKLFF.

The rearrangement links TRBV24-1 to TRBJ1-5, with D possibly matching TRBD1 (5 bases). The V end was cut by 9 bases, the J end by 3 bases, with 17 bases between. The length of the CDR3 is 15 residues. The germline CDR1 and CDR2 sequences are KGHDR and SFDVKD. The CDR3 DNA reads TGTGCCACCCGAAGCGGGGCAGGCGTCAATCAGCCCCAGCATTTT. It specifies CATRSGAGVNQPQHF.

The genes are TRBV5-1 and TRBJ1-2, with 9 bases fitting TRBD1. The CDR3 has 15 residues. The V segment lost 5 bases and the J segment 0 bases; nucleotides outside the gene matches: 5. Germline CDR1 SGHRS, CDR2 YFSETQ. This CDR3 is CASRTGGKANYGYTF. CDR3 sequence (DNA): TGCGCCAGCAGAACAGGGGGCAAAGCTAACTATGGCTACACCTTC.

This chain joins TRBV10-2 and TRBJ2-1; 15 bases line up with TRBD2. CDR1 and CDR2 from the germline V gene are WSHSY and SAAADI. This CDR3 spans 15 amino acids. Unmatched junction bases numbered 2, after V lost 4 bases and J lost 7 bases. The CDR3 is CASSGTSGGENEQFF. CDR3 coding DNA: TGCGCCAGCAGTGGGACTAGCGGGGGGGAGAATGAGCAGTTCTTC.

This chain connects TRBV15 to TRBJ1-4; D might be TRBD1 (5 bases). V dropped 3 bases and J dropped 4 bases, with 12 bases sitting between them. Germline loops: CDR1 LNHNV, CDR2 YYDKDF (reference sequence). This CDR3 has 15 amino acids. The chain's CDR3 is CATSSGAGLNEKLFF. For the CDR3, the DNA is TGTGCCACCAGCAGTGGGGCAGGCCTTAATGAAAAACTGTTTTTT.

The chain is built from TRBV2 and TRBJ1-1, with no clear D. The CDR3 consists of 12 residues. Germline loops: CDR1 SNHLY, CDR2 FYNNEI. V was trimmed by 4 bases and J by 6 bases, leaving 9 bases between them. Written as DNA, the CDR3 is TGTGCCAGCAGTGGTCAGATTGCTGAAGCTTTCTTT. Translation: CASSGQIAEAFF.

The V call is TRBV19, the J call TRBJ1-1, with D perhaps TRBD1 (6 bases). The CDR3 sequence is 15 residues long. The germline gives CDR1 LNHDA, CDR2 SQIVND (reference sequence). The V end was cut by 4 bases, the J end by 6 bases, with 18 bases between. The CDR3 DNA sequence: TGTGCCAGTAGTACCGCGCGGACAGCAAGCGCTGAAGCTTTCTTT. Amino acid sequence: CASSTARTASAEAFF.

The chain links TRBV15 to TRBJ2-2; tentative D call: TRBD2 (5 bases). The CDR3 is 17 amino acids. Germline V gives CDR1 LNHNV, CDR2 YYDKDF (reference sequence). V lost 0 bases, J lost 2 bases, and 13 bases lay in between. CDR3 amino acids: CATSRDLSGLNTGELFF. The CDR3 DNA reads TGTGCCACCAGCAGAGATTTGTCAGGACTCAACACCGGGGAGCTGTTTTTT. The full variable domain, in which reference TRBV15 and TRBJ2-2 provide the parts outside the CDR3, is DAMVIQNPRYQVTQFGKPVTLSCSQTLNHNVMYWYQQKSSQAPKLLFHYYDKDFNNEADTPDNFQSRRPNTSFCFLDIRSPGLGDTAMYLCATSRDLSGLNTGELFFGEGSRLTVL.

This rearrangement joins TRBV6-6 to TRBJ1-4; no reliable D call. V shed 10 bases and J shed 9 bases, with 18 bases lying between them. CDR1 is MNHNY and CDR2 is SVGAGI in the germline V gene (reference sequence). CDR3 size: 13 residues. CDR3 bases: TGTGCCATCGCGGGAGGGCTTGGCCAAAAACTGTTTTTT. Translation gives CAIAGGLGQKLFF.

In DNA form, the CDR3 reads TGCGCCAGCAGCCAAGATGAGGGGGCTAATGAAAAACTGTTTTTT. Translation: CASSQDEGANEKLFF. This chain links TRBV4-1 with TRBJ1-4; D is perhaps TRBD1 (6 bases). The CDR3 spans 15 residues. Germline V lookup: CDR1 MGHRA, CDR2 YSYEKL. Trimming cost V 0 bases and J 3 bases, with 8 bases left between them.

V gene TRBV5-6 combines with J gene TRBJ1-2; 12 bases agree with TRBD1. Germline assignment: CDR1 SGHDT and CDR2 YYEEEE. The CDR3 covers 16 residues. Trimming at V came to 2 bases and at J to 3 bases, leaving 5 bases not matched to a gene. The CDR3 region has the DNA TGTGCCAGCAGCTTATCCGGGACAGGGGGCTACTATGGCTACACCTTC. It codes for CASSLSGTGGYYGYTF.